Listed below are T cell receptor beta chains from one sample, sequenced in a study of OX40 agonist ivuxolimab in advanced cancers. TCRdb keeps only in-frame clones here, not all; method: immunoSEQ multiplex PCR. The table shows about 59,000 clones, with 87% occurring only once. Sample: CD4+ or CD8+ T cells sorted from blood, taken in a trial of the OX40 agonist ivuxolimab. These TCRs come from an adult with an advanced solid tumor such as melanoma, head and neck, liver or kidney cancer. Both conserved end residues are part of each CDR3. A D gene is named only where the DNA matches it firmly. Not every row has a clone size; where given, it reads once, few, many or a size class.

NA	NA	TRBV5-5	TRBJ1-2	TGTGCCAGCAGCTTGGATTGGACGGCTCGCGGCTACACCTTC	CASSLDWTARGYTF
NA	NA	TRBV5-4	TRBJ2-7	TGTGCCAGCAGCTTGGAACCAGTCTCCTACGAGCAGTACTTC	CASSLEPVSYEQYF
NA	NA	TRBV2	TRBJ2-5	TGTGCCAGCAGTGAACATACAGTAGCCCAGTACTTC	CASSEHTVAQYF
NA	NA	TRBV9	TRBJ2-3	TGTGCCAGCAGCGTAGCCCGCACCGTCTCCTCTAGCACAGATACGCAGTATTTT	CASSVARTVSSSTDTQYF
NA	NA	TRBV7-2	TRBJ2-2	TGTGCCAGCAGCTTAGTAGCCCCGGGGGAGCTGTTTTTT	CASSLVAPGELFF
NA	few	TRBV6-6	TRBJ1-3	TGTGCCAGCTCTTCCCTACCACTCGTAGGAAACACCATATATTTT	CASSSLPLVGNTIYF
NA	NA	TRBV9	TRBJ2-4	TGTGCCAGCAGCGTAGATGTTTGGTTCTTCCAGGGGCAAAACATTCAGTACTTC	CASSVDVWFFQGQNIQYF
NA	NA	TRBV7-9	TRBJ2-5	TGTGCCAGCAGCGCATCCGTCGCTCAGGGGTACCAAGAGACCCAGTACTTC	CASSASVAQGYQETQYF
NA	once	TRBV7-2	TRBJ1-3	TGTGCCAGCAGCCGGAACAGGGTCGGTGGGTCTGGAAACACCATATATTTT	CASSRNRVGGSGNTIYF
TRBD1	NA	TRBV27	TRBJ1-5	TGTGCCAGCAGTTCAACACCACAGGGGGTACAGCCCCAGCATTTT	CASSSTPQGVQPQHF
TRBD1	NA	TRBV15	TRBJ1-5	TGTGCCACCAGCAGAGATCGACAGGGCTGGCAGCCCCAGCATTTT	CATSRDRQGWQPQHF
NA	once	TRBV18	TRBJ1-6	TGTGCCAGCTCACCAAGCGGCAGTGATAATTCACCCCTCCACTTT	CASSPSGSDNSPLHF
NA	NA	TRBV19	TRBJ1-2	TGTGCCAGTAGCCTCCAGGGTAACTATGGCTACACCTTC	CASSLQGNYGYTF
NA	NA	TRBV18	TRBJ1-1	TGTGCCAGCTCACCGCGGACGGGGCTGGCCAGGGGCACTGAAGCTTTCTTT	CASSPRTGLARGTEAFF
NA	NA	TRBV5-1	TRBJ2-1	TGCGCCAGCAGCTTGGAGAAAGCCTACAATGAGCAGTTCTTC	CASSLEKAYNEQFF
NA	NA	TRBV10-3	TRBJ1-4	TGTGCCATCAGTGCACAGACTAATGAAAAACTGTTTTTT	CAISAQTNEKLFF
TRBD2	NA	TRBV6-1	TRBJ2-3	TGTGCCAGCAGTGCCCGGACTAGCGGATCAGATACGCAGTATTTT	CASSARTSGSDTQYF
TRBD2	NA	TRBV5-1	TRBJ2-1	TGCGCCAGCAGTACACCGGGACTAGCGGGGGTGAGTCAGTTCTTC	CASSTPGLAGVSQFF
TRBD2	NA	TRBV19	TRBJ2-5	TGTGCCAGTAGTATGCCTAGCGGGAGGGTTAAAGAGACCCAGTACTTC	CASSMPSGRVKETQYF
NA	NA	TRBV30	TRBJ1-2	TGTGCCTCCTTACCCCCCAGCCCTGCATATGGCTACACCTTC	CASLPPSPAYGYTF
NA	NA	TRBV6-5	TRBJ1-1	TGTGCCAGCTCTTATAGGGGGGCTAACACTGAAGCTTTCTTT	CASSYRGANTEAFF
TRBD2	few	TRBV23-1	TRBJ2-5	TGCGCCAGCAGTCAATCGGGACTAGCGGGGGGCGACAAAGAGACCCAGTACTTC	CASSQSGLAGGDKETQYF
NA	NA	TRBV6-1	TRBJ2-3	TGTGCCAGCCCCGGACTCAGCACAGATACGCAGTATTTT	CASPGLSTDTQYF
NA	NA	TRBV27	TRBJ1-2	TGTGCCAGCAGTTTAGTATTTAACTATGGCTACACCTTC	CASSLVFNYGYTF
NA	NA	TRBV7-9	TRBJ2-5	TGTGCCAGCAGCTTAGGAGGGGAGCAAGAGACCCAGTACTTC	CASSLGGEQETQYF
NA	NA	TRBV5-1	TRBJ2-3	TGCGCCAGCAGCTTGGCCGTCAGCCTGGGCAGAGATACGCAGTATTTT	CASSLAVSLGRDTQYF
TRBD1	once	TRBV14	TRBJ1-1	TGTGCCAGCAGCTACCGGGACAGGGGTTGGAACACTGAAGCTTTCTTT	CASSYRDRGWNTEAFF
NA	few	TRBV5-6	TRBJ2-3	TGTGCCAGCAGCTTGGCGGGCAGGGCCACAGATACGCAGTATTTT	CASSLAGRATDTQYF
NA	NA	TRBV15	TRBJ1-5	TGTGCCACCAGCAGAGATTATAATTTACAGCCCCAGCATTTT	CATSRDYNLQPQHF
TRBD1	few	TRBV6-1	TRBJ1-5	TGTGCCAGCAGTGAAGCAGGGACAGGGGATCAGCCCCAGCATTTT	CASSEAGTGDQPQHF
NA	NA	TRBV21-1	TRBJ1-5	TGTGCCAGCGGTTTTACAGGGAAACGTAGTCAGCCCCAGCATTTT	CASGFTGKRSQPQHF
TRBD1	NA	TRBV19	TRBJ1-5	TGTGCCAGTAGTATCCAGGGGGGGCAGCCCCAGCATTTT	CASSIQGGQPQHF
NA	NA	TRBV7-9	TRBJ2-3	TGTGCCAGCAGCTTAATCCCTCCAGGGGTCAGCACAGATACGCAGTATTTT	CASSLIPPGVSTDTQYF
NA	once	TRBV4-1	TRBJ1-2	TGCGCCAGCAGCCAGGCACAGAGGGATGGCTACACCTTC	CASSQAQRDGYTF
NA	NA	TRBV19	TRBJ1-2	TGTGCCAGTAGGGCTCGGGCAGGAATCAACTATGGCTACACCTTC	CASRARAGINYGYTF
NA	few	TRBV7-9	TRBJ1-1	TGTGCCAGCAGCAACTCCGTTAACACTGAAGCTTTCTTT	CASSNSVNTEAFF
TRBD2	NA	TRBV10-3	TRBJ2-7	TGTGCCATCAGTGAGCCGACGCAGCGGGAGGGCGAGCAGTACTTC	CAISEPTQREGEQYF
NA	NA	TRBV5-1	TRBJ1-1	TGCGCCAGCAGGCCGGGACATGGAAACACTGAAGCTTTCTTT	CASRPGHGNTEAFF
TRBD1	NA	TRBV29-1	TRBJ1-2	TGCAGCGTTGAACAGGGGGCTTACTATGGCTACACCTTC	CSVEQGAYYGYTF
TRBD2	NA	TRBV29-1	TRBJ2-5	TGCAGCGCGAGCGGGGGAACACAAGAGACCCAGTACTTC	CSASGGTQETQYF
NA	NA	TRBV29-1	TRBJ2-7	TGCAGCGTTGACCTCTCGGGGGACGAGCAGTACTTC	CSVDLSGDEQYF
TRBD2	NA	TRBV5-1	TRBJ2-1	TGCGCCAGCAGGCCCACTAGCGGGAGGCTCGATGAGCAGTTCTTC	CASRPTSGRLDEQFF
NA	NA	TRBV10-3	TRBJ2-1	TGTGCCATCAGGTCCCTCGGGGACAATGAGCAGTTCTTC	CAIRSLGDNEQFF
NA	NA	TRBV14	TRBJ2-7	TGTGCCAGCAGCCAAGAACCGGGACACTACGAGCAGTACTTC	CASSQEPGHYEQYF
TRBD1	NA	TRBV6-5	TRBJ1-2	TGTGCCAGCAGTAGACAGGGGGCAGGATATGGCTACACCTTC	CASSRQGAGYGYTF
TRBD1	NA	TRBV2	TRBJ2-2	TGTGCCGCCGGGACAGGGGGCGGGGGCGGGGAGCTGTTTTTT	CAAGTGGGGGELFF
NA	NA	TRBV18	TRBJ2-7	TGTGCCAGCTCACCCCCTGGCAGGGACGAGCAGTACTTC	CASSPPGRDEQYF
NA	NA	TRBV27	TRBJ2-7	TGTGCCAGCAGAAATGGGGACCGCCCGCAGTACTTC	CASRNGDRPQYF
NA	once	TRBV10-1	TRBJ2-3	TGCGCCAGCAGTGCTAGCGACAGCACAGATACGCAGTATTTT	CASSASDSTDTQYF
NA	NA	TRBV4-3	TRBJ1-3	TGCGCCAGCAGCCCCACAGGGAGGTCTGGAAACACCATATATTTT	CASSPTGRSGNTIYF
NA	NA	TRBV5-1	TRBJ1-2	TGCGCCAGCAGCTTGATTGCAGGAACCTATGGCTACACCTTC	CASSLIAGTYGYTF
NA	NA	TRBV7-2	TRBJ1-4	TGTGCCAGCAGCTTAGATCAGGCCGGGCCACTGTTTTTT	CASSLDQAGPLFF
TRBD2	NA	TRBV9	TRBJ2-3	TGTGCCAGCAGCCCTAGCGGGAGGAGCACAGATACGCAGTATTTT	CASSPSGRSTDTQYF